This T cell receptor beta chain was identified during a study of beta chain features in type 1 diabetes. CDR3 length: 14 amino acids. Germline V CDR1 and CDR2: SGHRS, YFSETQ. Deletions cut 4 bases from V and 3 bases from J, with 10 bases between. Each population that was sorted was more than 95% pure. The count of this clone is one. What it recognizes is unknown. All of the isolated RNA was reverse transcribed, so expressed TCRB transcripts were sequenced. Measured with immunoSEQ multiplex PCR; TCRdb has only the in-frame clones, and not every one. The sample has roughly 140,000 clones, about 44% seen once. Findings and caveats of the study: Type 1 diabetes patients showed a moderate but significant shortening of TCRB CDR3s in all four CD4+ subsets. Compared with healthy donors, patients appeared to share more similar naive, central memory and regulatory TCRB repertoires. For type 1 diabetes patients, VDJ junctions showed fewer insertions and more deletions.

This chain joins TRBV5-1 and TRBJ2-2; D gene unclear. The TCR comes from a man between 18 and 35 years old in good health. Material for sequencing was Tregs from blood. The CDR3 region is CASSPSSYTGELFF. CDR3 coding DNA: TGCGCCAGCAGCCCCTCGTCGTACACCGGGGAGCTGTTTTTT.